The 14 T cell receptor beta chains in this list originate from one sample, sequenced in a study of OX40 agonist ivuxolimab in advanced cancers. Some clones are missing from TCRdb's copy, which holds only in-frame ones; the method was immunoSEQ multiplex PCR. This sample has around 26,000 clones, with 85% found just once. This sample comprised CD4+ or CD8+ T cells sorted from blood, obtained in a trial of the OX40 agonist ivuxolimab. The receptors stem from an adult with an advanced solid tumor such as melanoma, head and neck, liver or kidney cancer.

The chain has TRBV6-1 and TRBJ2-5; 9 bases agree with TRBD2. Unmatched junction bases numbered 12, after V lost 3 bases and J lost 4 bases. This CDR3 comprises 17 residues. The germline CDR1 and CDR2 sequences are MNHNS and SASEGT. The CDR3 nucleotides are TGTGCCAGCAGTGACAGTAGCGGGGGTTCGGTTGGAGAGACCCAGTACTTC. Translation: CASSDSSGGSVGETQYF.

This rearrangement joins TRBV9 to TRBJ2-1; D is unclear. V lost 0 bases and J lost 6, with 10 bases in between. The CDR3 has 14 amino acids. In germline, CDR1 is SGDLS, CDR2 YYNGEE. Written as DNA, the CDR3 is TGTGCCAGCAGCGTAGGCGCAGTTCGCAATGAGCAGTTCTTC. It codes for CASSVGAVRNEQFF.

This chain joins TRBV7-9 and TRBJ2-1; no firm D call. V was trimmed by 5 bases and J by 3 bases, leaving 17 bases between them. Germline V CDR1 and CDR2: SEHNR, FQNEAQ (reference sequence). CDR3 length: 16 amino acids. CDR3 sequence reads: CASSPAWAARYNEQFF. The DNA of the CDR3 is TGTGCCAGCAGCCCCGCCTGGGCGGCACGCTACAATGAGCAGTTCTTC.

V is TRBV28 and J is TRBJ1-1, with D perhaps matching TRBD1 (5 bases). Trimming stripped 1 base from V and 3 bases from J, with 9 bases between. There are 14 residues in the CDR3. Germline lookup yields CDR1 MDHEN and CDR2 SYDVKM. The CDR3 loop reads CASSLLPGDTEAFF. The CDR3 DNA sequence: TGTGCCAGCAGTTTATTGCCGGGGGACACTGAAGCTTTCTTT.

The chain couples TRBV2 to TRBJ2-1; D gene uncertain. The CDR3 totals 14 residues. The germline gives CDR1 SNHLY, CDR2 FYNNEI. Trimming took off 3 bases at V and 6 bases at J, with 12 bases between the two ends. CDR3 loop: CASSDSRAGNEQFF. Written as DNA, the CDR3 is TGTGCCAGCAGTGATAGTCGGGCCGGCAATGAGCAGTTCTTC.

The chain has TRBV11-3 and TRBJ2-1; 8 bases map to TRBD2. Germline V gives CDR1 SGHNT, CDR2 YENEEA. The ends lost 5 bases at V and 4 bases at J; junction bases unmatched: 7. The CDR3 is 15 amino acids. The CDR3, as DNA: TGTGCCAGCAGCCTTGACGGGGGGGGTTACAATGAGCAGTTCTTC. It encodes CASSLDGGGYNEQFF.

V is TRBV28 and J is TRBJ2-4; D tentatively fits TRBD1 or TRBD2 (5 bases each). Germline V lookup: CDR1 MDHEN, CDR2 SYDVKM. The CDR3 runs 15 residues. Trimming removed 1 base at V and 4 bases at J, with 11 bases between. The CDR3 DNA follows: TGTGCCAGCAGTTTATCGGGGCTACGGAAAAACATTCAGTACTTC. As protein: CASSLSGLRKNIQYF.

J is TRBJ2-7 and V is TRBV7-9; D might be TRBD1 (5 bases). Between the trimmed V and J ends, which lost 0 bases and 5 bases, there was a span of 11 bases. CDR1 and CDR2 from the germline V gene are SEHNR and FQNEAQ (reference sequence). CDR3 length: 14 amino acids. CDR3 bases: TGTGCCAGCAGCTTAGCTCAGGGTTTCCACGAGCAGTACTTC. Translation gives CASSLAQGFHEQYF.

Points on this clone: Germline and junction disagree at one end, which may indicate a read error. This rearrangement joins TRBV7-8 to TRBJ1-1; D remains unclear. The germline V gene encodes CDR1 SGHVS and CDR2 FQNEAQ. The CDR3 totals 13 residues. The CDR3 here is CASSSGLNTEAFF. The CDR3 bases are TGTGCCAGCAGCTCCGGACTGAACACTGAGGCTTTCTTT.

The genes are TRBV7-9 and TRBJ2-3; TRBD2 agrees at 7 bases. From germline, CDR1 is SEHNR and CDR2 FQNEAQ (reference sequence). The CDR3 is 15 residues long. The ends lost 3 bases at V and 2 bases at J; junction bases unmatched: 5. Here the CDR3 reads CASSFAGDLTDTQYF. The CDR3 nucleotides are TGTGCCAGCAGCTTCGCGGGGGACCTCACAGATACGCAGTATTTT. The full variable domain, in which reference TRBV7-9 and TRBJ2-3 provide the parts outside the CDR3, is DTGVSQNPRHKITKRGQNVTFRCDPISEHNRLYWYRQTLGQGPEFLTYFQNEAQLEKSRLLSDRFSAERPKGSFSTLEIQRTEQGDSAMYLCASSFAGDLTDTQYFGPGTRLTVL.

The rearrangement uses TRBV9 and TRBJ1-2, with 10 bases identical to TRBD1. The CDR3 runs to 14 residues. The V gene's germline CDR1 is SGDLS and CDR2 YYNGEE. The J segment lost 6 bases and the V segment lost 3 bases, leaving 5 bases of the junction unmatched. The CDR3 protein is CASSGDRGHDGYTF. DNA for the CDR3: TGTGCCAGCAGCGGTGACAGGGGGCATGATGGCTACACCTTC.

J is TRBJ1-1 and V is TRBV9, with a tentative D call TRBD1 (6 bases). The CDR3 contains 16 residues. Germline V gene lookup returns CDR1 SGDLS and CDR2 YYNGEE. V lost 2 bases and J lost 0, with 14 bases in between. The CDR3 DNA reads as TGTGCCAGCAGCGTGTTGCCAGGGGACCTGAACACTGAAGCTTTCTTT. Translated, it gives CASSVLPGDLNTEAFF.

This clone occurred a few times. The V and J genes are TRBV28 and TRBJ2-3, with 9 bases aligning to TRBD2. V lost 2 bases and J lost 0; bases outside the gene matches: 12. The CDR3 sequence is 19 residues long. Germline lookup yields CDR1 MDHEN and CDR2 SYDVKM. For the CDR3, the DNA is TGTGCCAGCAGTTTAGTCGGGCTAGCGGGGCTATCTAGCACAGATACGCAGTATTTT. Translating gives CASSLVGLAGLSSTDTQYF.

For the CDR3, the DNA is TGTGCCAGCAGCTTACCGGGACAGCTAGAACAAGAGCTAGCGGGGGTCAGCACAGATACGCAGTATTTT. Translating gives CASSLPGQLEQELAGVSTDTQYF. The chain links TRBV12-1 to TRBJ2-3; TRBD2 is the table's D call and was not checked against the DNA. TRBV12-1 is a recognized pseudogene. The CDR3 is 23 residues long.